These 20 T cell receptor beta chains were all obtained from the same sample, sequenced in a study of control samples from healthy donors and cancer patients. Assay used: immunoSEQ multiplex PCR; TCRdb lists only in-frame clones, some missing. The sample lists 95,000 to 150,000 clones; around 86% were seen once. The sequenced material came from blood. The source is a man aged 35 to 55 in good health.

This rearrangement joins TRBV20-1 to TRBJ2-5; D uncertain. The CDR3 is made up of 11 amino acids. Looked up from germline, CDR1 is DFQATT and CDR2 is SNEGSKA (reference sequence). Trimming left V 0 bases short and J 7 bases short, with 6 bases between. CDR3 amino acids: CSARDERTQYF. CDR3 in DNA: TGCAGTGCTAGAGATGAAAGGACCCAGTACTTC.

V is TRBV29-1 and J is TRBJ2-5; D call uncertain. CDR1 is SQVTM and CDR2 is ANQGSEA in the germline V gene. Trimming left V 3 bases short and J 5 bases short, with 13 bases between. The CDR3 runs to 13 residues. The CDR3 reads CSVEVGSGETQYF. The CDR3 DNA is TGCAGCGTTGAGGTAGGGTCAGGTGAGACCCAGTACTTC.

This clone showed up just once. The chain joins TRBV25-1 to TRBJ2-7; D possibly corresponds to TRBD2 (6 bases). Trimming shortened V by 6 bases and J by 4 bases, and 16 bases separated the two germline ends. This CDR3 has 14 amino acids. In germline, CDR1 is MGHDK, CDR2 SYGVNS. In DNA form, the CDR3 reads TGTGCCAGCAGCGGGGGACCTCGCGGGTACGAGCAGTACTTC. Protein product: CASSGGPRGYEQYF.

The V gene is TRBV6-6, the J gene TRBJ1-1; D may be TRBD1 (5 bases). CDR1 and CDR2 (germline): MNHNY, SVGAGI (reference sequence). V lost 8 bases to trimming and J lost 7 bases, with 11 bases between them. The CDR3 sequence is 11 residues long. The CDR3: CASGTGNEAFF. The CDR3 nucleotides are TGTGCCAGCGGGACGGGTAATGAAGCTTTCTTT.

The chain couples TRBV29-1 to TRBJ1-2, with 8 bases identical to TRBD1. This CDR3 has 12 residues. Germline lookup yields CDR1 SQVTM and CDR2 ANQGSEA. J was trimmed by 8 bases and V by 3 bases; bases with no gene match: 5. This CDR3 reads CSVETTGAGYTF. CDR3 bases: TGCAGCGTTGAGACGACAGGGGCCGGCTACACCTTC.

This chain joins TRBV24-1 and TRBJ2-3, with D tentatively TRBD1 (7 bases). The V and J ends lost 0 bases and 2 bases respectively, with 14 bases between them. The germline CDR1 and CDR2 sequences are KGHDR and SFDVKD. The CDR3 is 17 residues long. The CDR3 nucleotides are TGTGCCACCAGTGATTTGAAGCAGGGGGGCTTCACAGATACGCAGTATTTT. It encodes CATSDLKQGGFTDTQYF.

CDR3 amino acids: CASSVSRRTEAFF. CDR3 bases: TGTGCCAGCAGCGTTAGCCGAAGGACTGAAGCTTTCTTT. This sequence joins TRBV12-3 or TRBV12-4 and TRBJ1-1, with D hard to call. The V end lost 6 bases, the J end lost 5 bases, and 13 bases lay between the germline ends. The CDR3 length is 13 residues.

The chain carries TRBV9 and TRBJ2-7; a weak D match, TRBD1 (6 bases). Germline CDR1 and CDR2: SGDLS and YYNGEE. CDR3 size: 14 residues. The V end was cut by 4 bases, the J end by 3 bases, with 14 bases between. The CDR3 region is CASSPGQWIYEQYF. The DNA of the CDR3 is TGTGCCAGCAGCCCTGGACAGTGGATCTACGAGCAGTACTTC.

The chain joins TRBV7-6 to TRBJ2-1; no clear D. CDR3 length equals 15 residues. V was pared by 1 base and J by 4 bases, with 11 bases between. Germline values: CDR1 SGHVS, CDR2 FNYEAQ. The CDR3 sequence is CASSLVANTYNEQFF. CDR3 nucleotide sequence: TGTGCCAGCAGCTTAGTCGCCAACACTTACAATGAGCAGTTCTTC.

The chain recombines TRBV3-1 (or the pseudogene TRBV3-2) with TRBJ1-2, with a weak D call TRBD1 (6 bases). With 4 bases removed from V and 6 bases from J, the gap between germline ends came to 12 bases. In germline, CDR1 is LGHDT, CDR2 YNNKEL (reference sequence). The CDR3 length is 13 residues. In nucleotides, the CDR3 is TGTGCCAGCAGCCGAGGGGGGCCGGATGGCTACACCTTC. This translates into CASSRGGPDGYTF.

The J gene is TRBJ2-7, the V gene TRBV4-1, with a weak D call TRBD1 (6 bases). Germline values: CDR1 MGHRA, CDR2 YSYEKL. The CDR3 runs to 15 residues. Trimming took off 3 bases at V and 3 bases at J, with 15 bases between the two ends. The CDR3 is CASSHPAAGDYEQYF. The CDR3 nucleotides read TGCGCCAGCAGCCACCCTGCGGCAGGGGACTACGAGCAGTACTTC.

The V and J genes are TRBV6-2 or TRBV6-3 and TRBJ2-5; 8 bases are a match to TRBD2. J gave up 6 bases and V 2 bases, and 8 bases lay outside the gene matches. The CDR3 totals 15 residues. Germline V lookup: CDR1 MNHEY, CDR2 SVGEGT. The CDR3 is CASSYSGGSVQTQYF. CDR3 sequence (DNA): TGTGCCAGCAGTTACAGCGGGGGTAGTGTACAGACCCAGTACTTC.

The rearrangement uses TRBV6-4 and TRBJ1-1; no clear D gene. This CDR3 region has 13 residues. Trimming pared 2 bases from V and 1 base from J, leaving 5 bases between. Germline V lookup: CDR1 MRHNA, CDR2 SNTAGT. DNA for the CDR3: TGTGCCAGCAGTGACCAACGGAACACTGAAGCTTTCTTT. This encodes CASSDQRNTEAFF.

The genes are TRBV7-2 and TRBJ2-3; D is possibly TRBD2 (5 bases). The V gene lost 3 bases and the J gene lost 1 base, with 14 bases spanning the gap. The CDR3 consists of 16 residues. Germline V gene sequence: CDR1 SGHTA, CDR2 FQGNSA. The CDR3 DNA sequence: TGTGCCAGCAGCTTGACCGGACTGGTGGGCACAGATACGCAGTATTTT. This encodes CASSLTGLVGTDTQYF.

This chain joins TRBV9 and TRBJ1-5; TRBD1 matches 11 bases. Germline CDR1 and CDR2: SGDLS and YYNGEE. The CDR3 is 15 amino acids. V gave up 4 bases and J gave up 6 bases; unmatched junction bases: 6. CDR3 DNA: TGTGCCAGCAGCCCCGGGACAGGGGGACGTCAGCCCCAGCATTTT. Protein sequence: CASSPGTGGRQPQHF.

V and J are TRBV29-1 and TRBJ1-1, with a weak D call TRBD1 (5 bases). CDR3 length: 15 amino acids. V was pared by 3 bases and J by 2 bases, with 16 bases between. CDR1 is SQVTM, CDR2 ANQGSEA, per germline. The chain's CDR3 is CSVDGVGGVNTEAFF. For the CDR3, the DNA is TGCAGCGTTGACGGGGTGGGGGGAGTAAACACTGAAGCTTTCTTT.

V gene TRBV18 combines with J gene TRBJ2-2, with D uncertain. The V gene's germline CDR1 is KGHSH and CDR2 LQKENI. With 4 bases removed from V and 5 bases from J, the gap between germline ends came to 2 bases. CDR3 length: 11 residues. CDR3 sequence reads: CASSQTGELFF. DNA of the CDR3: TGTGCCAGCTCACAAACCGGGGAGCTGTTTTTT.

J is TRBJ1-1 and V is TRBV18; a weak D match, TRBD1 (6 bases). The V end lost 6 bases, the J end lost 2 bases, and 16 bases lay between the germline ends. Germline CDR1 is KGHSH and CDR2 is LQKENI. The CDR3 is 15 residues long. The DNA for the CDR3 is TGTGCCAGCTCGCCAGGGCGGGGGGCTAACACTGAAGCTTTCTTT. Protein sequence: CASSPGRGANTEAFF.

This sequence joins TRBV30 and TRBJ2-3, with 9 nucleotides matching TRBD2. CDR3 length equals 14 residues. The V gene's germline CDR1 is GTSNPN and CDR2 SVGIG (reference sequence). The V gene end was trimmed by 0 bases and the J gene end by 6 bases; junction bases not matched to a gene: 4. The CDR3 spells CAWSVGGGEDTQYF. For the CDR3, the DNA is TGTGCCTGGAGTGTAGGCGGGGGGGAGGATACGCAGTATTTT.

This rearrangement joins TRBV10-3 to TRBJ1-2, with no clear D. The CDR3 has 13 amino acids. CDR1 is ENHRY, CDR2 SYGVKD, per germline. V was shortened by 5 bases and J by 4 bases, with 11 bases between the two germline ends. The DNA for the CDR3 is TGTGCCATCAGTTCGGAGGGCACCTATGGCTACACCTTC. Translation: CAISSEGTYGYTF.